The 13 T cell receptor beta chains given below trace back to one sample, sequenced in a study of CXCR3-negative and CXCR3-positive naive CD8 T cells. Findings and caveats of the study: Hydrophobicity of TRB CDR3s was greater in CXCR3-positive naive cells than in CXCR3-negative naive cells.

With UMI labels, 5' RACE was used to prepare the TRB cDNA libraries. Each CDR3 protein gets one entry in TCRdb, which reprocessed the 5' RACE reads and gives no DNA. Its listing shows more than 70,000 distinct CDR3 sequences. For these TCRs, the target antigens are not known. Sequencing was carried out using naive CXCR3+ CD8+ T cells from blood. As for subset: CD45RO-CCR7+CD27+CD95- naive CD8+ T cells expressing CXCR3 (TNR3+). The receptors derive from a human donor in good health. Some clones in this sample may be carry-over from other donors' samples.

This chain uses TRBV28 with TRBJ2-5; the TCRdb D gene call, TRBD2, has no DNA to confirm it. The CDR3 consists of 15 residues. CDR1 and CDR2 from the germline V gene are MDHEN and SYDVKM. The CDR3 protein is CASSRGTSGQETQYF.

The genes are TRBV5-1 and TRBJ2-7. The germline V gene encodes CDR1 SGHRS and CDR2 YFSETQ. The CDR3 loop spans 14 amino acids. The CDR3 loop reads CASSLVGETYEQYF.

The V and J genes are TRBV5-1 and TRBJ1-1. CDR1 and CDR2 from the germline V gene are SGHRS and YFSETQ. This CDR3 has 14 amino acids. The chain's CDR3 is CASSPGSVVTEAFF.

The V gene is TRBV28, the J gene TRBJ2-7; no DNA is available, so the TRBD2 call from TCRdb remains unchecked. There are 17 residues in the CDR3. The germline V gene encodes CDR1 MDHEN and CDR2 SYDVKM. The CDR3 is CASSLISMGLEANEQYF.

The CDR3 reads CASSLGDSGYGYTF. V gene TRBV7-9 combines with J gene TRBJ1-2. Germline V gene lookup returns CDR1 SEHNR and CDR2 FQNEAQ (reference sequence). The CDR3 runs 14 residues.

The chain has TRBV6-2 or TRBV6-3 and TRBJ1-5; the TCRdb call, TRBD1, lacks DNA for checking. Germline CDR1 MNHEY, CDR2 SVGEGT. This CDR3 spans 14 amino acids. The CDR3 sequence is CASRGTDINQPQHF.

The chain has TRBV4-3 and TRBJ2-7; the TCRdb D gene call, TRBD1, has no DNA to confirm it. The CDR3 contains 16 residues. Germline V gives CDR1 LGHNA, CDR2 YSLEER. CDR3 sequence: CASSQGTGYPSYEQYF.

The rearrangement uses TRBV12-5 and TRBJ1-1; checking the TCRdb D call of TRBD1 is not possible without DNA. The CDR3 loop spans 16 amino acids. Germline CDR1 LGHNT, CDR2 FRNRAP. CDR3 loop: CASGLGRGPWDTEAFF.

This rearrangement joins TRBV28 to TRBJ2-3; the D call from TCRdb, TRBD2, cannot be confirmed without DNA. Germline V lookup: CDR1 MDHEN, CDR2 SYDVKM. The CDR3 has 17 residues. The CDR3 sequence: CASSFPADLAGWDTQYF.

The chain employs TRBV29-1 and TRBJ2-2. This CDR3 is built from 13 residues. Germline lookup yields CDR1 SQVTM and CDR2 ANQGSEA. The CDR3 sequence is CSVEPGEPGELFF.

The CDR3 is CASSIGDTQYF. The chain recombines TRBV6-6 with TRBJ2-3. Germline CDR1 MNHNY, CDR2 SVGAGI (reference sequence). This CDR3 has 11 residues.

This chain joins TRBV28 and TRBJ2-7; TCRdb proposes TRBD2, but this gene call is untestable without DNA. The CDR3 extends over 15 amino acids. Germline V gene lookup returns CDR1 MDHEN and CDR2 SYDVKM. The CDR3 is CASRPTSGVSYEQYF.

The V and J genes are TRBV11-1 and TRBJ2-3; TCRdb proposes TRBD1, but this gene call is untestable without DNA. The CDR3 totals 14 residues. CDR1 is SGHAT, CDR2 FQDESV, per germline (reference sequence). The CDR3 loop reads CASSPAGPRDTQYF. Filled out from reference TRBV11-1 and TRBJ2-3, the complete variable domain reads EAEVAQSPRYKITEKSQAVAFWCDPISGHATLYWYRQILGQGPELLVQFQDESVVDDSQLPKDRFSAERLKGVDSTLKIQPAELGDSAMYLCASSPAGPRDTQYFGPGTRLTVL.